The clone carrying this T cell receptor beta chain was found a few times. This record comes from a study of control samples from healthy donors and cancer patients. The CDR3 spans 15 residues. Trimming left V 0 bases short and J 7 bases short, with 13 bases between. Looked up from germline, CDR1 is LGHDT and CDR2 is YNNKEL (reference sequence). Libraries were prepared by immunoSEQ multiplex PCR; TCRdb keeps only in-frame clonotypes and omits some of them. The sample has about 160,000 clones, roughly 95% seen once. The V and J genes are TRBV3-1 (or the pseudogene TRBV3-2) and TRBJ1-5; D may be TRBD1 (5 bases). The sequencing sample was made of blood. The sequence was collected from a woman aged 25 to 39 in good health. The CDR3 DNA sequence: TGTGCCAGCAGCCAAGAGGGGACGGGAGAACAGCCCCAGCATTTT. It yields the protein CASSQEGTGEQPQHF.